The 7 T cell receptor beta chains listed next were all sequenced from one sample in a study of T cell changes during pregnancy in multiple sclerosis. The protocol was immunoSEQ multiplex PCR, while the TCRdb copy is restricted to in-frame clones and leaves out a portion. The sample has 35,000 to 45,000 clones; approximately 92% are singletons. The sample consisted of peripheral blood, taken before pregnancy. Receptors were obtained from a female donor with multiple sclerosis, enrolled in a pregnancy study.

The CDR3: CASSLGSSSSYNEQFF. The CDR3 region has the DNA TGTGCCAGCAGCTTGGGTAGCTCGAGCTCCTACAATGAGCAGTTCTTC. The chain links TRBV7-2 to TRBJ2-1; D is unclear. Germline loops: CDR1 SGHTA, CDR2 FQGNSA. This CDR3 contains 16 residues. V was trimmed by 3 bases and J by 0 bases, leaving 12 bases between them.

The genes are TRBV21-1 and TRBJ2-2; no check of the table's D call, TRBD2, against the DNA was made. TRBV21-1 is described as a pseudogene. The CDR3 loop spans 18 amino acids. The CDR3 DNA is TGTGCCAGCAGCAAAGAGGTCCCGGCAGGGAGGGTTGGCGGGGAGCTGTTTTTT. It encodes CASSKEVPAGRVGGELFF.

V is TRBV13 and J is TRBJ2-7, with a possible D match to TRBD1 (6 bases). This CDR3 comprises 16 residues. Germline V gives CDR1 PRHDT, CDR2 FYEKMQ (reference sequence). The V gene lost 5 bases and the J gene lost 2 bases, with 19 bases spanning the gap. This CDR3 is CASSPNGAGTTYEQYF. CDR3 bases: TGTGCCAGCAGCCCGAACGGGGCCGGGACAACCTACGAGCAGTACTTC.

The rearrangement links TRBV27 to TRBJ1-2, with D maybe TRBD1 (6 bases). Trimming took off 8 bases at V and 6 bases at J, with 19 bases between the two ends. The CDR3 covers 14 residues. Germline values: CDR1 MNHEY, CDR2 SMNVEV (reference sequence). The CDR3 here is CASYAAGVSDGYTF. CDR3 nucleotides: TGTGCCAGCTACGCAGCAGGGGTCTCTGATGGCTACACCTTC.

The chain joins TRBV5-4 to TRBJ2-3, with D possibly matching TRBD2 (6 bases). Germline V gene data show CDR1 as SGHNT and CDR2 as YYREEE (reference sequence). This CDR3 region has 15 residues. V lost 4 bases, J lost 1 base, and 13 bases lay in between. CDR3 protein: CASSRDWHRTDTQYF. The CDR3 nucleotides are TGTGCCAGCAGCCGGGACTGGCACCGCACAGATACGCAGTATTTT.

The chain has TRBV6-1 and TRBJ2-3; possible D gene TRBD2, 6 bases. Trimming pared 11 bases from V and 0 bases from J, leaving 15 bases between. There are 14 residues in the CDR3. CDR1 is MNHNS and CDR2 is SASEGT in the germline V gene. The CDR3 DNA follows: TGTGCCGGTTCCGGGACTGCTAGCACAGATACGCAGTATTTT. Protein sequence: CAGSGTASTDTQYF.

The chain combines TRBV7-9 with TRBJ1-1, with TRBD1 as a possible D gene (5 bases). Germline loops: CDR1 SEHNR, CDR2 FQNEAQ (reference sequence). V gave up 6 bases and J gave up 0 bases, with 11 bases separating them. CDR3 size: 14 residues. The CDR3 sequence: CASSRGHLNTEAFF. CDR3 sequence (DNA): TGTGCCAGCAGTCGAGGACACCTGAACACTGAAGCTTTCTTT.